The 21 T cell receptor beta chains reported below all come from one sample, sequenced in a study of OX40 agonist ivuxolimab in advanced cancers. Libraries came from the immunoSEQ multiplex PCR assay. TCRdb obtained this table from immuneACCESS and retained in-frame rearrangements with V and J assigned. These tables miss some clones; where compared with another copy, unresolved V genes account for less than half of the shortfall, and the remainder is unexplained. This sample is represented by around 72,000 clones; approximately 90% of them were singletons. The ten top clones hold around 2.3% of the sample. This specimen was CD4+ or CD8+ T cells sorted from blood, taken in a trial of the OX40 agonist ivuxolimab. The source is an adult with an advanced solid tumor such as melanoma, head and neck, liver or kidney cancer.

V is TRBV6-1 and J is TRBJ2-1; 10 bases are shared with TRBD2. There are 17 residues in the CDR3. Germline V gives CDR1 MNHNS, CDR2 SASEGT. V was clipped by 2 bases and J by 1 base; unmatched bases: 5. The CDR3 DNA sequence: TGTGCCAGCAGTGAAAACGGACTAGCGGCTTCCTACAATGAGCAGTTCTTC. Translating gives CASSENGLAASYNEQFF.

The chain recombines TRBV6-8 with TRBJ1-2; D is possibly TRBD1 (5 bases). The CDR3 is 14 residues long. The germline V gene encodes CDR1 MNHGY and CDR2 SAAAGT. The V end lost 6 bases, the J end lost 6 bases, and 17 bases lay between the germline ends. CDR3 in amino acids: CASSRGVIRNGYTF. The CDR3 DNA reads as TGTGCCAGCAGCCGAGGGGTCATAAGGAATGGCTACACCTTC.

The J gene is TRBJ2-7, the V gene TRBV13, with D perhaps given as TRBD1 or TRBD2 (6 bases each). CDR1 is PRHDT and CDR2 is FYEKMQ in the germline V gene (reference sequence). This CDR3 spans 18 amino acids. V was clipped by 6 bases and J by 0 bases, with 24 bases between them. DNA of the CDR3: TGTGCCAGCAGAATAGTGGGGGGAGCCGGGACATCCTCCTACGAGCAGTACTTC. Translation gives CASRIVGGAGTSSYEQYF.

The CDR3 sequence: CASSAQRGVDHEQYF. DNA for the CDR3: TGTGCCAGCAGTGCCCAAAGGGGGGTTGATCACGAGCAGTACTTC. J is TRBJ2-7 and V is TRBV6-5, with D possibly being TRBD1 or TRBD2 (6 bases each). From germline, CDR1 is MNHEY and CDR2 SVGAGI. The V gene lost 5 bases and the J gene lost 5 bases, with 19 bases spanning the gap. The CDR3 is 15 amino acids.

J is TRBJ2-1 and V is TRBV10-3, with TRBD2 identical over 8 bases. This CDR3 has 11 residues. Looked up from germline, CDR1 is ENHRY and CDR2 is SYGVKD. The V and J ends lost 9 bases and 6 bases, in that order; junction bases with no gene match: 1. The CDR3 DNA follows: TGTGCCATTCGGGGGGGCAATGAGCAGTTCTTC. Amino acids: CAIRGGNEQFF.

The chain is built from TRBV2 and TRBJ2-6, with no clear D. The V and J ends lost 3 bases and 0 bases respectively, with 3 bases between them. Germline-derived CDR1 and CDR2 are SNHLY and FYNNEI. This CDR3 has 14 amino acids. CDR3 bases: TGTGCCAGCAGTGAGGACTCTGGGGCCAACGTCCTGACTTTC. Its translation: CASSEDSGANVLTF.

The chain employs TRBV7-2 and TRBJ1-2; 10 nucleotides agree with TRBD1. The CDR3 runs 13 residues. V was clipped by 0 bases and J by 10 bases; unmatched bases: 2. Germline V gives CDR1 SGHTA, CDR2 FQGNSA. The CDR3 DNA reads TGTGCCAGCAGCTTAGCGGGGACAGGGGTCTACACCTTC. This sequence encodes CASSLAGTGVYTF.

The chain joins TRBV2 to TRBJ2-7; D is unclear. The CDR3 consists of 11 residues. Germline CDR1 reads SNHLY; CDR2 reads FYNNEI. With 5 bases removed from V and 2 bases from J, the gap between germline ends came to 4 bases. CDR3 sequence: CASSPTYEQYF. The CDR3 DNA follows: TGTGCCAGCAGTCCAACCTACGAGCAGTACTTC.

This chain uses TRBV4-1 with TRBJ1-1, with D unresolved. CDR3 length equals 14 residues. The V and J ends lost 6 bases and 1 base respectively, with 12 bases between them. The germline V gene has CDR1 MGHRA and CDR2 YSYEKL. This CDR3 reads CASRSISSNTEAFF. The CDR3 coding sequence is TGCGCCAGCAGGTCCATTTCGTCGAACACTGAAGCTTTCTTT.

This clone showed up just once. The V and J genes are TRBV27 and TRBJ1-2; D is perhaps TRBD1 (6 bases). Germline CDR1 reads MNHEY; CDR2 reads SMNVEV (reference sequence). V was shortened by 2 bases and J by 2 bases, with 12 bases between the two germline ends. The CDR3 is 15 amino acids. The CDR3: CASSLSRDRNYGYTF. Written as DNA, the CDR3 is TGTGCCAGCAGTTTAAGCCGTGACAGGAACTATGGCTACACCTTC.

This clone is a singleton in its sample. The CDR3 loop reads CASSLDPGGRGNTIYF. CDR3 DNA sequence: TGTGCCAGCAGCTTGGATCCAGGGGGACGCGGAAACACCATATATTTT. The gene calls are TRBV5-5 and TRBJ1-3; 7 nucleotides agree with TRBD1. The germline CDR1 and CDR2 sequences are SGHKS and YYEKEE (reference sequence). CDR3 length: 16 amino acids. Unmatched junction bases numbered 7, after V lost 0 bases and J lost 4 bases.

The chain has TRBV6-5 and TRBJ2-7; 10 bases are shared with TRBD1. The CDR3 totals 15 residues. CDR1 and CDR2 (germline): MNHEY, SVGAGI. Germline trimming cut 6 bases from V and 8 bases from J; bases unmatched to any gene: 13. This chain's CDR3 is CASRRTGQGSLKQYF. The DNA of the CDR3 is TGTGCCAGCAGGCGCACGGGACAGGGGAGTTTGAAGCAGTACTTC.

This chain uses TRBV6-1 with TRBJ1-5; 7 nucleotides match TRBD1. From germline, CDR1 is MNHNS and CDR2 SASEGT. The trim removed 4 bases at V and 5 bases at J, leaving 5 bases unmatched. The CDR3 extends over 14 amino acids. The CDR3 protein is CASSVLTGDQPQHF. The CDR3 DNA reads as TGTGCCAGCAGTGTCCTTACAGGGGATCAGCCCCAGCATTTT.

The chain combines TRBV6-6 with TRBJ2-2; TRBD2 matches at 8 bases. The CDR3 loop spans 15 amino acids. Germline-derived CDR1 and CDR2 are MNHNY and SVGAGI (reference sequence). V trimming: 6 bases; J trimming: 7 bases; junction bases outside the gene matches: 10. The chain's CDR3 is CASRISGVGLGELFF. The CDR3 bases are TGTGCCAGCAGGATTAGCGGGGTTGGCCTCGGGGAGCTGTTTTTT.

The chain is built from TRBV19 and TRBJ2-3; D may be TRBD2 (6 bases). The germline gives CDR1 LNHDA, CDR2 SQIVND (reference sequence). With 1 base removed from V and 6 bases from J, the gap between germline ends came to 8 bases. This CDR3 has 13 amino acids. Here the CDR3 DNA reads TGTGCCAGTAGTATAGGGGGGACTGATACGCAGTATTTT. It is translated as CASSIGGTDTQYF.

The rearrangement uses TRBV7-9 and TRBJ2-7; 7 positions match TRBD2. Per the germline V gene, CDR1 is SEHNR and CDR2 is FQNEAQ (reference sequence). The length of the CDR3 is 13 residues. With 4 bases clipped from V and 2 bases from J, the junction kept 2 bases outside the gene matches. The CDR3 sequence: CASSSGRAYEQYF. In DNA, the CDR3 is TGTGCCAGCAGCTCAGGGAGGGCCTACGAGCAGTACTTC.

The chain is built from TRBV18 and TRBJ1-5; D gene uncertain. In germline, CDR1 is KGHSH, CDR2 LQKENI. The length of the CDR3 is 13 residues. V was cut by 9 bases and J by 7 bases, with 16 bases left in between. The CDR3 DNA reads TGTGCCAGGCGAAAAGGGTTACGGCAGCCCCAGCATTTT. Translated, it gives CARRKGLRQPQHF. The variable domain in full, completed from reference TRBV18 and TRBJ1-5, reads NAGVMQNPRHLVRRRGQEARLRCSPMKGHSHVYWYRQLPEEGLKFMVYLQKENIIDESGMPKERFSAEFPKEGPSILRIQQVVRGDSAAYFCARRKGLRQPQHFGDGTRLSIL.

Here the CDR3 DNA reads TGCGCCAGCAGCGGGCAGGGAACGGTGTACGAGCAGTACTTC. Its translation is CASSGQGTVYEQYF. This chain joins TRBV5-1 and TRBJ2-7, with a tentative D call TRBD1 (5 bases). Germline V gene lookup returns CDR1 SGHRS and CDR2 YFSETQ. Trimming pared 4 bases from V and 4 bases from J, leaving 15 bases between. There are 14 residues in the CDR3. Looking up the rest from reference TRBV5-1 and TRBJ2-7 gives the full variable domain: KAGVTQTPRYLIKTRGQQVTLSCSPISGHRSVSWYQQTPGQGLQFLFEYFSETQRNKGNFPGRFSGRQFSNSRSEMNVSTLELGDSALYLCASSGQGTVYEQYFGPGTRLTVT.

The chain joins TRBV10-1 to TRBJ2-5, with TRBD1 as a possible D gene (6 bases). Trimming took 5 bases from V and 1 from J, leaving 8 bases between them. The germline V gene encodes CDR1 WNHNN and CDR2 SYGVQD (reference sequence). This CDR3 spans 13 amino acids. The CDR3 sequence: CASSRDIQETQYF. CDR3 nucleotide sequence: TGCGCCAGCAGTCGGGACATCCAAGAGACCCAGTACTTC.

The chain joins TRBV5-4 to TRBJ2-7; D remains unclear. The germline V gene has CDR1 SGHNT and CDR2 YYREEE (reference sequence). V was pared by 2 bases and J by 5 bases, with 11 bases between. The CDR3 sequence is 13 residues long. The CDR3 bases are TGTGCCAGCAGCTTCGGAGAAAGGGACGAGCAGTACTTC. As protein: CASSFGERDEQYF.

This clone came up once. The chain uses TRBV23-1 and TRBJ1-1; maybe TRBD1 (5 bases). TRBV23-1 falls under the ORF class, with uncertain function. The V end was cut by 6 bases, the J end by 1 base, with 9 bases between. There are 13 residues in the CDR3. CDR3 region: CASRQVSNTEAFF. The DNA for the CDR3 is TGCGCCAGCAGACAGGTATCGAACACTGAAGCTTTCTTT.